This T cell receptor beta chain stems from a study of blood T cell repertoires in COVID-19. The table came from immunoSEQ multiplex PCR; TCRdb's copy has only in-frame clones and leaves some out. The sample shows just over 300,000 clones, over 85% of them seen only once. Seattle patient enrollment occurred during active infection, with longitudinal follow-up thereafter. The sample comprised peripheral blood. The clonotype originates from a woman under 40 with COVID-19, enrolled during active disease.

CDR3 residues: CASNDRENTEAFF. The CDR3 DNA reads TGTGCCAGCAATGACAGGGAAAACACTGAAGCTTTCTTT. The V gene is TRBV13, the J gene TRBJ1-1; 7 bases fit TRBD1. The CDR3 is 13 amino acids. V trimming: 7 bases; J trimming: 2 bases; junction bases outside the gene matches: 4. Germline V gives CDR1 PRHDT, CDR2 FYEKMQ (reference sequence).